This is a list of T cell receptor beta chains from one sample in a study of control samples from healthy donors and cancer patients. Clones were read by immunoSEQ multiplex PCR, and TCRdb kept only the in-frame ones, dropping some. The table records roughly 150,000 clones, roughly nine tenths of them present only once. Sequencing was done on a sample of blood. These receptors were collected from a man aged 25 to 40 in good health. CDR3s include the opening cysteine and the closing phenylalanine or tryptophan. D genes are given only for firm matches. Clone size is stated in some rows and not others, as once, few, many or a class when expanded.

v_call	clone_size	j_call	d_call	cdr3_aa	cdr3_nt
TRBV10-3	-	TRBJ2-7	-	CAISETARYEQYF	TGTGCCATCAGTGAGACAGCGCGCTACGAGCAGTACTTC
TRBV6-1	-	TRBJ2-7	-	CASSEGFQGYEQYF	TGTGCCAGCAGTGAAGGTTTCCAGGGCTACGAGCAGTACTTC
TRBV6-5	-	TRBJ1-5	-	CASSYSTGAQWQPQHF	TGTGCCAGCAGTTACTCCACAGGAGCCCAATGGCAGCCCCAGCATTTT
TRBV4-1	-	TRBJ1-2	-	CASSQPGQRGGYDGYTF	TGCGCCAGCAGCCAACCCGGACAGAGAGGGGGATATGATGGCTACACCTTC
TRBV11-2	few	TRBJ1-4	-	CASSLGELGSNEKLFF	TGTGCCAGCAGCTTAGGGGAGTTGGGTTCTAATGAAAAACTGTTTTTT
TRBV3-1/TRBV3-2	-	TRBJ1-1	-	CASSPRSQGPMTEAFF	TGTGCCAGCAGCCCCAGGTCGCAGGGCCCGATGACTGAAGCTTTCTTT
TRBV12-3/TRBV12-4	-	TRBJ2-7	-	CASSFEDEQYF	TGTGCCAGCAGTTTCGAGGACGAGCAGTACTTC
TRBV12-3/TRBV12-4	-	TRBJ1-2	-	CASRRFGSGYTF	TGTGCCAGCAGGCGTTTTGGAAGTGGCTACACCTTC
TRBV24-1	-	TRBJ2-7	-	CATSDSRGSGSYEQYF	TGTGCCACCAGTGATTCTCGGGGTAGCGGTTCCTACGAGCAGTACTTC
TRBV5-1	-	TRBJ2-7	-	CASSQEGYGTLYEQYF	TGCGCCAGCAGCCAGGAGGGGTACGGGACACTCTACGAGCAGTACTTC
TRBV2	-	TRBJ2-4	-	CASSEDRRYLPKNIQYF	TGTGCCAGCAGTGAGGATAGACGGTATTTGCCCAAAAACATTCAGTACTTC
TRBV12-3/TRBV12-4	-	TRBJ2-5	-	CASSAFPETQYF	TGTGCCAGCAGTGCCTTTCCCGAGACCCAGTACTTC
TRBV7-3	-	TRBJ2-5	-	CASSSDYKETQYF	TGTGCCAGCAGCTCGGACTATAAAGAGACCCAGTACTTC
TRBV7-7	-	TRBJ2-3	TRBD2	CASSPRGADTQYF	TGTGCTAGCAGCCCACGGGGGGCAGATACGCAGTATTTT
TRBV7-2	-	TRBJ2-1	-	CASSLRAGSYNEQFF	TGTGCCAGCAGCTTGAGGGCGGGCTCCTACAATGAGCAGTTCTTC
TRBV7-8	-	TRBJ1-1	TRBD1	CASSLHRGNTEAFF	TGTGCCAGCAGCCTACACAGGGGGAACACTGAAGCTTTCTTT
TRBV2	-	TRBJ2-7	TRBD1	CASSEETGGSYEQYF	TGTGCCAGCAGTGAGGAGACAGGGGGGTCCTACGAGCAGTACTTC
TRBV18	-	TRBJ1-5	-	CASSPPGPNSNQPQHF	TGTGCCAGCTCACCACCCGGGCCTAATAGCAATCAGCCCCAGCATTTT
TRBV19	-	TRBJ2-1	TRBD2	CASTIAGASEQFF	TGTGCCAGTACGATAGCGGGGGCCTCCGAGCAGTTCTTC
TRBV2	once	TRBJ2-2	-	CASSERQGNTGELFF	TGTGCCAGCAGTGAACGGCAGGGGAACACCGGGGAGCTGTTTTTT
TRBV5-6	-	TRBJ2-1	-	CASSFLGEQFF	TGTGCCAGCAGCTTCCTCGGTGAGCAGTTCTTC
TRBV7-2	-	TRBJ2-7	-	CASRRNSQGPYEQYF	TGTGCCAGCAGGAGAAACTCGCAGGGTCCGTACGAGCAGTACTTC
TRBV7-2	-	TRBJ1-5	TRBD1	CASSPQDRSGQPQHF	TGTGCCAGCAGCCCACAGGACAGGTCGGGTCAGCCCCAGCATTTT
TRBV5-1	-	TRBJ2-1	TRBD2	CASRLTGGNEQFF	TGCGCCAGCAGATTAACCGGGGGGAATGAGCAGTTCTTC
TRBV24-1	few	TRBJ2-7	-	CATSDLGDGLYEQYF	TGTGCCACCAGTGATTTGGGGGACGGCCTCTACGAGCAGTACTTC
TRBV7-2	few	TRBJ2-4	-	CASSLKGGWKGANIQYF	TGTGCCAGCAGCTTAAAGGGGGGGTGGAAGGGCGCAAACATTCAGTACTTC
TRBV12-3/TRBV12-4	-	TRBJ1-5	-	CASSLGGYQPQHF	TGTGCCAGCAGTTTAGGGGGGTATCAGCCCCAGCATTTT
TRBV5-1	-	TRBJ2-1	TRBD1	CASSSGQRNNEQFF	TGCGCCAGCAGCTCGGGACAGAGAAACAATGAGCAGTTCTTC
TRBV20-1	once	TRBJ2-7	TRBD1	CSAPRGHEQYF	TGCAGTGCTCCCAGGGGGCACGAGCAGTACTTC
TRBV5-4	few	TRBJ1-6	-	CASSSGTSSSYNSPLHF	TGTGCCAGCAGCTCGGGGACCTCTAGCTCCTATAATTCACCCCTCCACTTT
TRBV11-2	once	TRBJ2-2	-	CASSSPYRPTTGELFF	TGTGCCAGCAGCTCGCCGTATAGGCCGACCACCGGGGAGCTGTTTTTT
TRBV3-1/TRBV3-2	-	TRBJ1-2	-	CASSQEAGRSSGYTF	TGTGCCAGCAGCCAAGAGGCCGGCCGGTCGAGCGGCTACACCTTC